This record concerns one T cell receptor beta chain sequence. This table comes from immunoSEQ multiplex PCR, and its TCRdb copy is limited to in-frame clones, with some not included. Of approximately 150,000 clones in the sample, approximately 87% were seen once. The data originate from a study of blood T cell repertoires in COVID-19. Study as a whole: Sources were T cells, B-cell-depleted T cells, or PBMCs; the material itself was cDNA or gDNA.

The CDR3 loop spans 15 amino acids. Looked up from germline, CDR1 is LNHDA and CDR2 is SQIVND (reference sequence). Germline trimming cut 1 base from V and 1 base from J; bases unmatched to any gene: 1. The source of this sequence is a woman aged 45 to 65 with active or convalescent COVID-19. Specimen: peripheral blood. The chain is built from TRBV19 and TRBJ1-5, with 7 bases identical to TRBD1. The CDR3 DNA reads TGTGCCAGTAGTATAGGAGGGGGCAGCAATCAGCCCCAGCATTTT. Translation: CASSIGGGSNQPQHF.